The text below deals with one TCR beta chain. The antigen remains unidentified. This sample was included in a study of Ad26.COV2.S vaccination and SARS-CoV-2 variants. About the research overall: Intramuscular Ad26.COV2.S at 5x10^10 or 1x10^11 viral particles.

General study points: Vaccine and placebo recipients had comparable breadth of non-spike TCRs.

Germline CDR1 LGHNA, CDR2 YSLEER. The CDR3 has 17 amino acids. Trimming took 0 bases from V and 2 from J; bases not matched to a gene: 6. Assay: immunoSEQ multiplex PCR; the TCRdb copy retains only in-frame clones and omits some. The sample records 300,000 to 400,000 clones, around 84% being singletons. Treatment described: 15 to 20 received Ad26.COV2.S at low or high dose, single or two shots; 5 received placebo; per-sample allocation not given. Samples were taken on day 63 after the first vaccine or placebo injection. The origin of this receptor is a person aged 18-65 years who received the Ad26.COV2.S COVID-19 vaccine or a placebo. The chain couples TRBV4-3 to TRBJ2-3, with 9 nucleotides matching TRBD2. This sample comprised peripheral blood, obtained in a trial of Ad26.COV2.S vaccine versus placebo. The CDR3 spells CASSQDFSGGFTDTQYF. The CDR3 bases are TGCGCCAGCAGCCAAGATTTTAGCGGGGGATTCACAGATACGCAGTATTTT.